Below, 29 T cell receptor beta chains from the same sample are listed, as sequenced in a study of blood T cell repertoires in COVID-19. TCRdb's copy holds only in-frame clones and misses some; the assay was immunoSEQ multiplex PCR. The data contain tens of thousands of clones, about nine tenths of them seen just once; the ten biggest clones take up approximately 6.4%. The sequenced material came from peripheral blood. These receptors all stem from a woman aged 70-85 years with acute or convalescent COVID-19.

This chain joins TRBV4-2 and TRBJ1-4; no firm D call. V dropped 0 bases and J dropped 0 bases, with 5 bases sitting between them. CDR1 and CDR2 from the germline V gene are LGHNA and YNFKEQ. This CDR3 spans 15 amino acids. The DNA of the CDR3 is TGTGCCAGCAGCCAAGACGGGGCAACTAATGAAAAACTGTTTTTT. Translated, it gives CASSQDGATNEKLFF.

The V call is TRBV7-3, the J call TRBJ2-2, with D hard to call. The germline V and J ends were trimmed by 6 bases and 2 bases, with 7 bases remaining between them. The CDR3 contains 13 residues. The germline gives CDR1 SGHTA, CDR2 FQGTGA. In DNA form, the CDR3 reads TGTGCCAGCAGTAACAAAAACACCGGGGAGCTGTTTTTT. Translating it yields CASSNKNTGELFF. Complete variable domain (other parts from reference TRBV7-3 and TRBJ2-2): GAGVSQTPSNKVTEKGKYVELRCDPISGHTALYWYRQSLGQGPEFLIYFQGTGAADDSGLPNDRFFAVRPEGSVSTLKIQRTERGDSAVYLCASSNKNTGELFFGEGSRLTVL.

J is TRBJ1-2 and V is TRBV13, with D tentatively TRBD1 (5 bases). Germline CDR1 PRHDT, CDR2 FYEKMQ (reference sequence). The V end lost 3 bases, the J end lost 3 bases, and 14 bases lay between the germline ends. This CDR3 has 15 amino acids. The DNA for the CDR3 is TGTGCCAGCAGCTTTAGGAGTCAGGGCTACTATGGCTACACCTTC. Translation: CASSFRSQGYYGYTF.

This chain joins TRBV6-6 and TRBJ1-1; TRBD1 agrees at 7 bases. The germline CDR1 and CDR2 sequences are MNHNY and SVGAGI (reference sequence). V trimming: 5 bases; J trimming: 0 bases; junction bases outside the gene matches: 9. The length of the CDR3 is 16 residues. This CDR3 reads CASSRQGSAMNTEAFF. CDR3 nucleotide sequence: TGTGCCAGCAGTCGACAGGGAAGTGCTATGAACACTGAAGCTTTCTTT.

The rearrangement links TRBV5-6 to TRBJ2-1, with 8 nucleotides matching TRBD1. The V and J ends lost 4 bases and 4 bases, in that order; junction bases with no gene match: 10. Germline-derived CDR1 and CDR2 are SGHDT and YYEEEE. The CDR3 loop spans 16 amino acids. The CDR3 loop is CASSLDREPYYNEQFF. The CDR3 DNA reads TGTGCCAGCAGCCTGGACAGGGAACCCTATTACAATGAGCAGTTCTTC.

V and J are TRBV29-1 and TRBJ2-1; D is unclear. The ends were cut back, 6 bases at V and 10 bases at J, with 13 bases in the middle. Germline CDR1 reads SQVTM; CDR2 reads ANQGSEA. This CDR3 is 11 amino acids long. As DNA, the CDR3 is TGCAGCGTCGTACATCTCCCGGAGCAGTTCTTC. This translates into CSVVHLPEQFF.

The rearrangement joins TRBV6-2 or TRBV6-3 to TRBJ1-1; D gene ambiguous. Trimming removed 0 bases at V and 9 bases at J, with 11 bases between. This CDR3 contains 13 residues. Germline assignment: CDR1 MNHEY and CDR2 SVGEGT. CDR3 protein: CASSYSNSVKAFF. Written as DNA, the CDR3 is TGTGCCAGCAGTTACTCGAACAGTGTCAAAGCTTTCTTT.

The chain links TRBV5-6 to TRBJ1-2; D remains unclear. The CDR3 is 12 residues long. Germline V lookup: CDR1 SGHDT, CDR2 YYEEEE. With 4 bases removed from V and 8 bases from J, the gap between germline ends came to 12 bases. The CDR3 DNA is TGTGCCAGCAGCGACTCAATAAGAGGCTACACCTTC. It translates to CASSDSIRGYTF.

This rearrangement joins TRBV20-1 to TRBJ2-4; TRBD2 is a possible D gene (5 bases). There are 11 residues in the CDR3. In germline, CDR1 is DFQATT, CDR2 SNEGSKA (reference sequence). V lost 6 bases, J lost 6 bases, and 9 bases lay in between. DNA for the CDR3: TGCAGTGCGAGGGCCTTAAACATTCAGTACTTC. Amino acids: CSARALNIQYF.

The rearrangement joins TRBV5-1 to TRBJ2-5; 7 bases align to TRBD2. The trim removed 4 bases at V and 5 bases at J, leaving 8 bases unmatched. Germline V gene data show CDR1 as SGHRS and CDR2 as YFSETQ. CDR3 length: 14 residues. CDR3 coding DNA: TGCGCCAGCAGCACGGGGGGAGGCCGGGAGACCCAGTACTTC. Protein: CASSTGGGRETQYF.

The chain has TRBV4-2 and TRBJ1-1; D is possibly TRBD1 (5 bases). The CDR3 sequence is 15 residues long. The ends were cut back, 5 bases at V and 4 bases at J, with 17 bases in the middle. The germline V gene has CDR1 LGHNA and CDR2 YNFKEQ. CDR3 sequence: CASSNAGQRGTEAFF. DNA of the CDR3: TGTGCCAGCAGCAATGCCGGACAAAGGGGCACTGAAGCTTTCTTT.

The rearrangement uses TRBV28 and TRBJ1-2, with 12 bases that match TRBD1. The germline gives CDR1 MDHEN, CDR2 SYDVKM. Trimming took 4 bases from V and 8 from J; bases not matched to a gene: 8. This CDR3 is 15 amino acids long. In DNA form, the CDR3 reads TGTGCCAGCAGTTCCCCAGGGACAGGGGGCTGGGGCTACACCTTC. Its protein product is CASSSPGTGGWGYTF.

This clone was recorded once. This chain links TRBV19 with TRBJ1-3; the match to TRBD1 covers 7 bases. Germline CDR1 reads LNHDA; CDR2 reads SQIVND (reference sequence). There are 15 residues in the CDR3. Trimming at V came to 3 bases and at J to 2 bases, leaving 4 bases not matched to a gene. The CDR3 nucleotides are TGTGCCAGTAGTATTACAGGGGCTACTGGAAACACCATATATTTT. The encoded protein is CASSITGATGNTIYF.

The chain has TRBV9 and TRBJ2-1; 14 bases line up with TRBD2. This CDR3 has 16 amino acids. The germline V gene has CDR1 SGDLS and CDR2 YYNGEE. The junction had 6 bases not matched to a gene; V was cut back by 3 bases and J by 7 bases. The CDR3 nucleotides are TGTGCCAGCAGCGGTAGGACTAGCGGGAGGAGGAATGAGCAGTTCTTC. It yields the protein CASSGRTSGRRNEQFF.

J is TRBJ2-1 and V is TRBV24-1; TRBD1 matches at 7 bases. The CDR3 sequence is 13 residues long. The junction had 8 bases not matched to a gene; V was cut back by 3 bases and J by 13 bases. Germline V CDR1 and CDR2: KGHDR, SFDVKD. The CDR3 DNA reads TGTGCCACCAGTGATCTTCGACAGGGCCCCCAGTTCTTC. It yields the protein CATSDLRQGPQFF.

The chain carries TRBV2 and TRBJ1-2; no definite D call. Trimming cost V 5 bases and J 14 bases, with 18 bases left between them. The germline gives CDR1 SNHLY, CDR2 FYNNEI. This CDR3 has 12 amino acids. The CDR3 region has the DNA TGTGCCAGCAGTCCTGACCCCACGGCGGGTACCTTC. Protein: CASSPDPTAGTF.

The CDR3 is CASSSRIGIGTGLNEQFF. In DNA, the CDR3 is TGCGCCAGCAGCTCCCGTATTGGGATCGGGACAGGGTTAAATGAGCAGTTCTTC. The chain couples TRBV5-1 to TRBJ2-1, with 9 bases fitting TRBD1. The V segment lost 3 bases and the J segment 7 bases; nucleotides outside the gene matches: 17. Germline V CDR1 and CDR2: SGHRS, YFSETQ. This CDR3 comprises 18 residues.

The rearrangement uses TRBV19 and TRBJ1-2; 12 bases fit TRBD1. This CDR3 has 16 residues. The germline V gene has CDR1 LNHDA and CDR2 SQIVND (reference sequence). The V and J ends lost 5 bases and 8 bases, in that order; junction bases with no gene match: 12. The CDR3 bases are TGTGCCAGTAGTGGAGGAGGGACAGGGGGCGAGAGGGGCTACACCTTC. Encoded protein: CASSGGGTGGERGYTF.

CDR3 loop: CASIKAQGLVQETQYF. CDR3 in DNA: TGTGCCAGCATTAAGGCCCAGGGTTTGGTCCAAGAGACCCAGTACTTC. J is TRBJ2-5 and V is TRBV28; D possibly corresponds to TRBD1 (5 bases). CDR1 and CDR2 from the germline V gene are MDHEN and SYDVKM. This CDR3 has 16 residues. V was shortened by 7 bases and J by 1 base, with 19 bases between the two germline ends.

The CDR3 coding sequence is TGTGCCAGCAGCTTAGACGGGGGGAGCAATCAGCCCCAGCATTTT. Its translation is CASSLDGGSNQPQHF. The chain recombines TRBV7-2 with TRBJ1-5, with a possible D match to TRBD1 (5 bases). The CDR3 contains 15 residues. Trimming took 1 base from V and 1 from J, leaving 8 bases between them. Germline V lookup: CDR1 SGHTA, CDR2 FQGNSA.

This clone was seen just once. The chain carries TRBV5-1 and TRBJ1-4; maybe TRBD1 (5 bases). CDR1 and CDR2 from the germline V gene are SGHRS and YFSETQ. This CDR3 region has 15 residues. V was trimmed by 0 bases and J by 6 bases, leaving 12 bases between them. CDR3 bases: TGCGCCAGCAGCTTGGAAGGGGCACCCTATGAAAAACTGTTTTTT. It translates to CASSLEGAPYEKLFF.

This clone was seen more than once but under ten times. The chain combines TRBV30 with TRBJ1-3; D is possibly TRBD1 (6 bases). The V end lost 2 bases, the J end lost 2 bases, and 10 bases lay between the germline ends. CDR1 and CDR2 (germline): GTSNPN, SVGIG (reference sequence). This CDR3 is 14 amino acids long. CDR3: CAWSYGTPGNTIYF. The DNA for the CDR3 is TGTGCCTGGAGTTACGGGACACCTGGAAACACCATATATTTT.

This sequence joins TRBV20-1 and TRBJ2-3; 7 bases line up with TRBD2. The ends lost 3 bases at V and 2 bases at J; junction bases unmatched: 8. CDR1 and CDR2 (germline): DFQATT, SNEGSKA (reference sequence). This CDR3 is built from 15 residues. The CDR3 DNA is TGCAGTGCTAGTCGTTCTAGCGGAAACACAGATACGCAGTATTTT. Residues: CSASRSSGNTDTQYF.

The genes are TRBV30 and TRBJ1-4; TRBD1 is a possible D gene (6 bases). The CDR3 has 13 amino acids. Germline values: CDR1 GTSNPN, CDR2 SVGIG (reference sequence). Trimming removed 2 bases from V and 12 bases from J, with 16 bases in between. CDR3 sequence: CAWSPGGESQLFF. In DNA, the CDR3 is TGTGCCTGGAGTCCGGGGGGCGAGTCGCAACTGTTTTTT.

The chain carries TRBV18 and TRBJ2-1; 8 positions match TRBD2. The CDR3 extends over 16 amino acids. Losses at the gene ends were 1 base for V and 7 bases for J; bases not matched to a gene: 9. Germline V CDR1 and CDR2: KGHSH, LQKENI. CDR3 sequence (DNA): TGTGCCAGCTCACCACAAGCGGGAGTTTTAAAAAATGAGCAGTTCTTC. Amino acid sequence: CASSPQAGVLKNEQFF.

This chain uses TRBV7-2 with TRBJ2-5; D might be TRBD1 (6 bases). The CDR3 length is 13 residues. With 5 bases removed from V and 5 bases from J, the gap between germline ends came to 12 bases. The germline V gene encodes CDR1 SGHTA and CDR2 FQGNSA. The CDR3 spells CASSPGVRETQYF. DNA for the CDR3: TGTGCCAGCAGCCCAGGGGTCCGGGAGACCCAGTACTTC.

V is TRBV5-1 and J is TRBJ2-5; the match to TRBD1 covers 9 bases. Germline V gene data show CDR1 as SGHRS and CDR2 as YFSETQ. The CDR3 contains 13 residues. Unmatched junction bases numbered 8, after V lost 7 bases and J lost 7 bases. CDR3 in DNA: TGCGCCAGCCGCGGACAGGGGATGGGGACCCAGTACTTC. Protein: CASRGQGMGTQYF.

The chain joins TRBV7-9 to TRBJ2-7; D gene uncertain. This CDR3 is 13 amino acids long. Trimming shortened V by 3 bases and J by 2 bases, and 8 bases separated the two germline ends. Per the germline V gene, CDR1 is SEHNR and CDR2 is FQNEAQ (reference sequence). The CDR3 reads CASSLSPAYEQYF. In nucleotides, the CDR3 is TGTGCCAGCAGCTTGTCGCCAGCCTACGAGCAGTACTTC.

The chain links TRBV28 to TRBJ1-2; D not resolved. CDR1 and CDR2 from the germline V gene are MDHEN and SYDVKM. The V end lost 3 bases, the J end lost 4 bases, and 15 bases lay between the germline ends. CDR3 size: 15 residues. Written as DNA, the CDR3 is TGTGCCAGCAGTTTTTTCGGGGAACAGCGCTATGGCTACACCTTC. Its translation: CASSFFGEQRYGYTF.